This TCR beta chain derives from a study of blood T cell repertoires in COVID-19. In the study overall: T cells, B-cell-depleted T cells, or PBMCs provided the cDNA or gDNA that served as material.

Original analysis: Amplification of reference gene primers provided the estimated nucleated cell counts. Only in-frame clones appear in the TCRdb table, and some are missing; sequencing was by immunoSEQ multiplex PCR. For V, J and clone size, that table is used; D and trimming come from the DNA. Of roughly 290,000 clones listed, about 91% are singletons. This receptor was taken from a woman aged 55-75 years with acute or convalescent COVID-19. Sequencing input: peripheral blood.

The chain's CDR3 is CASSRGRVYEQYF. The CDR3 nucleotides are TGTGCCAGCAGCAGGGGGCGCGTCTACGAGCAGTACTTC. The chain joins TRBV5-6 to TRBJ2-7, with TRBD1 identical over 7 bases. V was clipped by 4 bases and J by 3 bases; unmatched bases: 4. CDR1 is SGHDT and CDR2 is YYEEEE in the germline V gene. The CDR3 runs to 13 residues. Full variable domain (remainder filled in from reference TRBV5-6 and TRBJ2-7): DAGVTQSPTHLIKTRGQQVTLRCSPKSGHDTVSWYQQALGQGPQFIFQYYEEEERQRGNFPDRFSGHQFPNYSSELNVNALLLGDSALYLCASSRGRVYEQYFGPGTRLTVT.